This T cell receptor beta chain was captured by sequencing in a study of cytomegalovirus exposure and HLA in healthy donors. Whole-study context: An early release of data contained 70 million to 95 million unique TCRs, which came from HLA-typed donors.

This CDR3 has 16 residues. Trimming cost V 0 bases and J 3 bases; bases outside gene matches: 8. The germline V gene encodes CDR1 LGHNA and CDR2 YSLEER. The primer mix had 60 Vbeta and 13 Jbeta primers. Measured with immunoSEQ multiplex PCR; TCRdb has only the in-frame clones, and not every one. The sample yields roughly 180,000 clones, 79% seen once. Comment on this clone: Its cognate antigen is unknown.

Regarding the study as a whole: A later analysis by the authors found several of the most significant clusters apparently linked to common viral pathogens.

The sequence was obtained from a girl aged 10 to 17 in good health and CMV-seropositive. This rearrangement joins TRBV4-3 to TRBJ2-7, with 7 bases identical to TRBD1. Sample: PBMCs. The CDR3 reads CASSQDERQGYYEQYF. DNA for the CDR3: TGCGCCAGCAGCCAAGATGAGAGACAGGGATACTACGAGCAGTACTTC.